A selection of T cell receptor beta chains follows, all from one sample in a study of T cells in Graves' hyperthyroidism and ophthalmopathy. TCRdb reanalysed the multiplex PCR reads using MiXCR and keeps one entry per CDR3 protein. The table includes hundreds of thousands of distinct CDR3 sequences, about 38% detected once. The specimen was blood. The receptor source for this set is a man aged 18 to 29 with Graves' hyperthyroidism. The CDR3 runs from the conserved cysteine through the conserved F or W. Each record gives: CDR3 DNA, CDR3 protein, clone size, J gene, V gene, D gene. D genes are given only for firm matches. Where a row states a size, it is once, few, many or the class of an expanded clone; other rows omit it.

CDR3 DNA: TGCAGTGCTCAGACTAGCGGGAGGACCGGGGAGCTGTTTTTT; CDR3 protein: CSAQTSGRTGELFF; clone size: .; J gene: TRBJ2-2; V gene: TRBV20-1; D gene: TRBD2
CDR3 DNA: TGTGCCAGCTCACCATTAGCAGGACGGATGACTGAAAAACTGTTTTTT; CDR3 protein: CASSPLAGRMTEKLFF; clone size: .; J gene: TRBJ1-4; V gene: TRBV11-1; D gene: .
CDR3 DNA: TGTGCCATCAGTGAGTCAGGGTCTGAGTACTCTGGAAACACCATATATTTT; CDR3 protein: CAISESGSEYSGNTIYF; clone size: many; J gene: TRBJ1-3; V gene: TRBV10-3; D gene: .
CDR3 DNA: TGTGCCATCAGTCTACAGGGGGCGAACACTGAAGCTTTCTTT; CDR3 protein: CAISLQGANTEAFF; clone size: many; J gene: TRBJ1-1; V gene: TRBV10-3; D gene: TRBD1
CDR3 DNA: TGTGCCATCAGAGGAGGGGACCTCCAAGAGACCCAGTACTTC; CDR3 protein: CAIRGGDLQETQYF; clone size: once; J gene: TRBJ2-5; V gene: TRBV10-3; D gene: .
CDR3 DNA: TGTGCCAGCAGCTTCCAATCCCAGGGGAACGAGCAGTACTTC; CDR3 protein: CASSFQSQGNEQYF; clone size: many; J gene: TRBJ2-7; V gene: TRBV7-8; D gene: .
CDR3 DNA: TGTGCCTGGGAGAATTCACCCCTCCACTTT; CDR3 protein: CAWENSPLHF; clone size: .; J gene: TRBJ1-6; V gene: TRBV25-1; D gene: .
CDR3 DNA: TGTGCCAGCAGCCAGGGTCGGTACGAGCAGTACTTC; CDR3 protein: CASSQGRYEQYF; clone size: many; J gene: TRBJ2-7; V gene: TRBV7-8; D gene: .
CDR3 DNA: TGTGCCAGTAGTCTATCCGGGACAGGGACGCAGCCCCAGCATTTT; CDR3 protein: CASSLSGTGTQPQHF; clone size: many; J gene: TRBJ1-5; V gene: TRBV19; D gene: TRBD1
CDR3 DNA: TGCAGTGCTAGAGGAGGGGTTGCGGAGACCCAGTACTTC; CDR3 protein: CSARGGVAETQYF; clone size: .; J gene: TRBJ2-5; V gene: TRBV20-1; D gene: .
CDR3 DNA: TGCGCCAGCAGCTTGGATGTATTCGACGGGACTGAAGCTTTCTTT; CDR3 protein: CASSLDVFDGTEAFF; clone size: many; J gene: TRBJ1-1; V gene: TRBV5-1; D gene: .
CDR3 DNA: TGTGCCAGCAGCTTTACCACAGGGACGGACGATAATTCACCCCTCCACTTT; CDR3 protein: CASSFTTGTDDNSPLHF; clone size: .; J gene: TRBJ1-6; V gene: TRBV7-2; D gene: .
CDR3 DNA: TGCGCCAGCAGCCAAGGGGAGCTAAGGGCGGCTTTCTTT; CDR3 protein: CASSQGELRAAFF; clone size: .; J gene: TRBJ1-1; V gene: TRBV4-1; D gene: .
CDR3 DNA: TGTGCCACCAGCTCGGCGGCTAGCGGAGATTACGAGCAGTACTTC; CDR3 protein: CATSSAASGDYEQYF; clone size: .; J gene: TRBJ2-7; V gene: TRBV15; D gene: TRBD2
CDR3 DNA: TGTGCTAGCAGCGAGACGGTCAATTCACCCCTCCACTTT; CDR3 protein: CASSETVNSPLHF; clone size: .; J gene: TRBJ1-6; V gene: TRBV7-7; D gene: .
CDR3 DNA: TGCGCCAGCAGCCGACCCCCGGGTAGCGGGACCGGGGAGCTGTTTTTT; CDR3 protein: CASSRPPGSGTGELFF; clone size: .; J gene: TRBJ2-2; V gene: TRBV7-9; D gene: TRBD2
CDR3 DNA: TGTGCCTCCCAGACAGGGCTCTACGAGCAGTACTTC; CDR3 protein: CASQTGLYEQYF; clone size: .; J gene: TRBJ2-7; V gene: TRBV11-2; D gene: TRBD1
CDR3 DNA: TGTGCCATCAGTGAGACAGGCATCTCTGGAAACACCATATATTTT; CDR3 protein: CAISETGISGNTIYF; clone size: once; J gene: TRBJ1-3; V gene: TRBV10-3; D gene: .
CDR3 DNA: TGTGCCAGTAGTATCGGGGGGACCCACACCGGGGAGCTGTTTTTT; CDR3 protein: CASSIGGTHTGELFF; clone size: .; J gene: TRBJ2-2; V gene: TRBV19; D gene: TRBD2
CDR3 DNA: TGCGCCAGCAGTTGGGACGAAAATGCCTACGAGCAGTACTTC; CDR3 protein: CASSWDENAYEQYF; clone size: .; J gene: TRBJ2-7; V gene: TRBV10-2; D gene: .
CDR3 DNA: TGCAGCGTCCAGGGGCTTGGACAGGATATGAGCTACACCTTC; CDR3 protein: CSVQGLGQDMSYTF; clone size: .; J gene: TRBJ1-2; V gene: TRBV29-1; D gene: TRBD1
CDR3 DNA: TGCAGCGTTGAAGGTGGAGGGACAGGGCTATACTATGGCTACACCTTC; CDR3 protein: CSVEGGGTGLYYGYTF; clone size: many; J gene: TRBJ1-2; V gene: TRBV29-1; D gene: TRBD1
CDR3 DNA: TGTGCTAGTGGTTTGGTAAAGGGCAGTTCCTCCTATGGCTACACCTTC; CDR3 protein: CASGLVKGSSSYGYTF; clone size: few; J gene: TRBJ1-2; V gene: TRBV12-5; D gene: .
CDR3 DNA: TGTGTCAGCAGCCGGGGTTGGTACGAGCAGTACTTC; CDR3 protein: CVSSRGWYEQYF; clone size: .; J gene: TRBJ2-7; V gene: TRBV2; D gene: .
CDR3 DNA: TGCGCCAGCAGTGAGTCGGGGCAGGGCGAGCAGTACTTC; CDR3 protein: CASSESGQGEQYF; clone size: few; J gene: TRBJ2-7; V gene: TRBV10-2; D gene: .
CDR3 DNA: TGTGCCAGCAGTGCACTAGCGGACAACACCGGGGAGCTGTTTTTT; CDR3 protein: CASSALADNTGELFF; clone size: once; J gene: TRBJ2-2; V gene: TRBV2; D gene: TRBD2
CDR3 DNA: TGTGCCAGCAGTGAAATTCCTGCCCCGGGCCAGTACTTC; CDR3 protein: CASSEIPAPGQYF; clone size: .; J gene: TRBJ2-5; V gene: TRBV2; D gene: .
CDR3 DNA: TGTGCCAGCAGTCCAGGACCGCGGTGGACCCAGTACTTC; CDR3 protein: CASSPGPRWTQYF; clone size: .; J gene: TRBJ2-5; V gene: TRBV12-3/TRBV12-4; D gene: .
CDR3 DNA: TGCAGTGCTAGAGATCTAGCGGAGACCTACGAGCAGTACTTC; CDR3 protein: CSARDLAETYEQYF; clone size: .; J gene: TRBJ2-7; V gene: TRBV20-1; D gene: TRBD2
CDR3 DNA: TGTGCCAGCAGTCGGAGGACTAGCGGGAAGCAGGAGACCCAGTACTTC; CDR3 protein: CASSRRTSGKQETQYF; clone size: many; J gene: TRBJ2-5; V gene: TRBV7-3; D gene: TRBD2
CDR3 DNA: TGTGCCAGTACAAGCCGACTAGCGGGAGGGGAGCAGTACTTC; CDR3 protein: CASTSRLAGGEQYF; clone size: many; J gene: TRBJ2-7; V gene: TRBV2; D gene: TRBD2
CDR3 DNA: TGTGCCAGCAGTCAGAACAGGGGAAACACCATATATTTT; CDR3 protein: CASSQNRGNTIYF; clone size: few; J gene: TRBJ1-3; V gene: TRBV5-4; D gene: .
CDR3 DNA: TGTGCCTGGAGAGCCACAGGGGTCGGGGAGCAGTACTTC; CDR3 protein: CAWRATGVGEQYF; clone size: .; J gene: TRBJ2-7; V gene: TRBV7-6; D gene: TRBD1
CDR3 DNA: TGTGCCATCAGTTACTCGAAAGGACGCAATCAGCCCCAGCATTTT; CDR3 protein: CAISYSKGRNQPQHF; clone size: .; J gene: TRBJ1-5; V gene: TRBV10-3; D gene: .
CDR3 DNA: TGTGCCATCAGTGACGGACAGGGCGAAGTGACCCAGTACTTC; CDR3 protein: CAISDGQGEVTQYF; clone size: many; J gene: TRBJ2-5; V gene: TRBV10-3; D gene: TRBD1
CDR3 DNA: TGTGCCAGCAGTGAAGAAGGGAGACTGGATTCACCCCTCCACTTT; CDR3 protein: CASSEEGRLDSPLHF; clone size: many; J gene: TRBJ1-6; V gene: TRBV2; D gene: .
CDR3 DNA: TGCAGCGGCTACGGGAGTGCAACTAATGAAAAACTGTTTTTT; CDR3 protein: CSGYGSATNEKLFF; clone size: many; J gene: TRBJ1-4; V gene: TRBV29-1; D gene: .
CDR3 DNA: TGTGCCAGCAGCCACGGGAGGGTCATGCAAGAGACCCAGTACTTC; CDR3 protein: CASSHGRVMQETQYF; clone size: .; J gene: TRBJ2-5; V gene: TRBV4-2; D gene: TRBD2
CDR3 DNA: TGTGCCAGCAGTGATCCGGGAGGGGAGCTGTTTTTT; CDR3 protein: CASSDPGGELFF; clone size: few; J gene: TRBJ2-2; V gene: TRBV2; D gene: .
CDR3 DNA: TGCAGCGTTCTACCGGGGGACAGTAATCAGCCCCAGCATTTT; CDR3 protein: CSVLPGDSNQPQHF; clone size: .; J gene: TRBJ1-5; V gene: TRBV29-1; D gene: TRBD1
CDR3 DNA: TGCAGTGCTAGAGACGTCCTTAAGGGCCGTAATGAAAAACTGTTTTTT; CDR3 protein: CSARDVLKGRNEKLFF; clone size: many; J gene: TRBJ1-4; V gene: TRBV20-1; D gene: .
CDR3 DNA: TGCAGCGCTAGACAGGGTGGGGGGCGCAATCAGCCCCAGCATTTT; CDR3 protein: CSARQGGGRNQPQHF; clone size: .; J gene: TRBJ1-5; V gene: TRBV29-1; D gene: TRBD1
CDR3 DNA: TGCAGTGCTAGTCAGACAGGGGTGGGTAATCAGCCCCAGCATTTT; CDR3 protein: CSASQTGVGNQPQHF; clone size: .; J gene: TRBJ1-5; V gene: TRBV20-1; D gene: TRBD1
CDR3 DNA: TGTGCTAGAGGGGCCAGGGGGGACTATGGCTACACCTTC; CDR3 protein: CARGARGDYGYTF; clone size: .; J gene: TRBJ1-2; V gene: TRBV10-3; D gene: TRBD1
CDR3 DNA: TGTGCCAGCAGCCAAGGGGGCTCTCGGGGTAATGAAAAACTGTTTTTT; CDR3 protein: CASSQGGSRGNEKLFF; clone size: .; J gene: TRBJ1-4; V gene: TRBV7-9; D gene: TRBD1
CDR3 DNA: TGCAGCGTCCCGGAAACTTTCTTT; CDR3 protein: CSVPETFF; clone size: .; J gene: TRBJ1-1; V gene: TRBV29-1; D gene: .
CDR3 DNA: TGCGCCAGCAGCGACTCCCTAGGGGAAAAACTGTTTTTT; CDR3 protein: CASSDSLGEKLFF; clone size: .; J gene: TRBJ1-4; V gene: TRBV5-1; D gene: .
CDR3 DNA: TGTGCCAGCAGCTTAGGGGCGCGGGCAGGAACCTACGAGCAGTACTTC; CDR3 protein: CASSLGARAGTYEQYF; clone size: many; J gene: TRBJ2-7; V gene: TRBV7-8; D gene: .
CDR3 DNA: TGTGCCAGCAGTAAGACTAGAGCCTACGAGCAGTACTTC; CDR3 protein: CASSKTRAYEQYF; clone size: .; J gene: TRBJ2-7; V gene: TRBV12-3/TRBV12-4; D gene: .
CDR3 DNA: TGTGCCATCATGACGGCCTCCTACGAGCAGTACTTC; CDR3 protein: CAIMTASYEQYF; clone size: few; J gene: TRBJ2-7; V gene: TRBV10-3; D gene: .
CDR3 DNA: TGTGCCAGCAGCCCAGCAAGGGGGGACGAGCAGTACTTC; CDR3 protein: CASSPARGDEQYF; clone size: .; J gene: TRBJ2-7; V gene: TRBV7-2; D gene: .
CDR3 DNA: TGTGCCAGCAGCCAGGCGCCCCAGGAGACCCAGTGCTTC; CDR3 protein: CASSQAPQETQCF; clone size: .; J gene: TRBJ2-5; V gene: TRBV14; D gene: .
CDR3 DNA: TGTGCCAGCAGTTACGACCCAATGTGGAGCAGCCGAGAGACCCAGTACTTC; CDR3 protein: CASSYDPMWSSRETQYF; clone size: once; J gene: TRBJ2-5; V gene: TRBV9; D gene: .
CDR3 DNA: TGCGCCAGCAGCTTGGGCGGTAGCGGGGAGGAGACCCAGTACTTC; CDR3 protein: CASSLGGSGEETQYF; clone size: .; J gene: TRBJ2-5; V gene: TRBV5-1; D gene: TRBD2
CDR3 DNA: TGCAGTGTTCTCGGACTAGCGGGAGGATCCTACGAGCAGTACTTC; CDR3 protein: CSVLGLAGGSYEQYF; clone size: few; J gene: TRBJ2-7; V gene: TRBV20-1; D gene: TRBD2
CDR3 DNA: TGCGCCAGCAGCCAAAGAGGACAGGGAGGCGTCTACGAGCAGTACTTC; CDR3 protein: CASSQRGQGGVYEQYF; clone size: .; J gene: TRBJ2-7; V gene: TRBV5-1; D gene: TRBD1
CDR3 DNA: TGCAGCGTTGTAAGTCCGTCCGAAGGCGAGCAGTACTTC; CDR3 protein: CSVVSPSEGEQYF; clone size: many; J gene: TRBJ2-7; V gene: TRBV29-1; D gene: .
CDR3 DNA: TGTGCCAGCAGCCTGGGGACTAGCGGGAGGGTCTACGAGCAGTACTTC; CDR3 protein: CASSLGTSGRVYEQYF; clone size: .; J gene: TRBJ2-7; V gene: TRBV11-2; D gene: TRBD2
CDR3 DNA: TGCGCCAGCAGCTTGGAGCCGGGACAGTACTACGAGCAGTACTTC; CDR3 protein: CASSLEPGQYYEQYF; clone size: few; J gene: TRBJ2-7; V gene: TRBV5-1; D gene: TRBD1
CDR3 DNA: TGTGCCAGCAGCTTAACGCAAGATTCACCCCTCCACTTT; CDR3 protein: CASSLTQDSPLHF; clone size: many; J gene: TRBJ1-6; V gene: TRBV7-3; D gene: .